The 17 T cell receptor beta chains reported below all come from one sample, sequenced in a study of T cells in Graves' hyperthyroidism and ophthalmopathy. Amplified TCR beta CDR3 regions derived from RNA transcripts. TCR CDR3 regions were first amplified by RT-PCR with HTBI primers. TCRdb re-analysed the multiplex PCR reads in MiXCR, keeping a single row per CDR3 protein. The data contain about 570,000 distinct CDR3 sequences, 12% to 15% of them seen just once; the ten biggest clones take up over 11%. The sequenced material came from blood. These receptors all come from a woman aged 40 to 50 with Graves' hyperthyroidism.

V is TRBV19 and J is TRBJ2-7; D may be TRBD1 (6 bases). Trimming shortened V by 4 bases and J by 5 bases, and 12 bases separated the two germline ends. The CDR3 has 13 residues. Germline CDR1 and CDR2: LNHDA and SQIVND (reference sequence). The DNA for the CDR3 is TGTGCCAGTAGTACAGGGGAAGGTAACGAGCAGTACTTC. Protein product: CASSTGEGNEQYF.

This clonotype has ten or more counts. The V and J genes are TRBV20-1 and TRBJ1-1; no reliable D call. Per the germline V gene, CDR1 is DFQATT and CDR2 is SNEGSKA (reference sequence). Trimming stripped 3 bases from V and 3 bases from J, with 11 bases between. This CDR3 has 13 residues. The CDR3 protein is CSASPGIDTEAFF. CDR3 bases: TGCAGTGCTAGCCCCGGCATCGACACTGAAGCTTTCTTT.

The CDR3 bases are TGTGCCAGCAGTCCCGGGACTCCTAGCTCCTACGAGCAGTACTTC. Translating gives CASSPGTPSSYEQYF. The J gene is TRBJ2-7, the V gene TRBV5-4, with D perhaps TRBD2 (6 bases). Germline assignment: CDR1 SGHNT and CDR2 YYREEE (reference sequence). V gave up 5 bases and J gave up 0 bases, with 15 bases separating them. The CDR3 covers 15 residues.

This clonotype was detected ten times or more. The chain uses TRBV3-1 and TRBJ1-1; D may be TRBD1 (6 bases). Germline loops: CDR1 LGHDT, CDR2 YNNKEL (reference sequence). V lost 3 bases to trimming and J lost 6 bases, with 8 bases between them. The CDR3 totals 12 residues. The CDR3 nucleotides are TGTGCCAGCAGCCAGGGGGCCGCTGAAGCTTTCTTT. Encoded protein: CASSQGAAEAFF.

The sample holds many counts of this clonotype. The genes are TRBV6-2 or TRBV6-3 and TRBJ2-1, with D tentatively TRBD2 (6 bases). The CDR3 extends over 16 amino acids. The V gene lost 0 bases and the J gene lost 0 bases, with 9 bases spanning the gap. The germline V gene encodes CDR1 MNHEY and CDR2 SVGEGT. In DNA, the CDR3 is TGTGCCAGCAGTTACTCGCGGGAACGCTCCTACAATGAGCAGTTCTTC. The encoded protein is CASSYSRERSYNEQFF.

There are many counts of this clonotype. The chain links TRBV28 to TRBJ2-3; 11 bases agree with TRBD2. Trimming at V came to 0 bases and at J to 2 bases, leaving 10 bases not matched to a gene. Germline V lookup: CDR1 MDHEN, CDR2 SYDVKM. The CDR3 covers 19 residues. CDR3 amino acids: CASSLWSGTSGLTTDTQYF. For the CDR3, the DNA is TGTGCCAGCAGTTTATGGAGTGGGACTAGCGGTCTTACCACAGATACGCAGTATTTT.

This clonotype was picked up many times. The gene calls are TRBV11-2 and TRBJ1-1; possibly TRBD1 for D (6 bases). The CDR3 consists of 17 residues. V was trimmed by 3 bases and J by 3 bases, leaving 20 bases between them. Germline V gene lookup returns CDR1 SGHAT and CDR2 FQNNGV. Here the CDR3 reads CASSFRGAQSADTEAFF. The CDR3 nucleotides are TGTGCCAGCAGCTTCAGGGGCGCCCAATCTGCCGACACTGAAGCTTTCTTT.

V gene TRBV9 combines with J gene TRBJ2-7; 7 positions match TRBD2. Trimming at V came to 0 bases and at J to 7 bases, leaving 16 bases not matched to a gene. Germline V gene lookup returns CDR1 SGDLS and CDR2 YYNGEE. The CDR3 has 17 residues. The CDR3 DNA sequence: TGTGCCAGCAGCGTAGGATCAGGGAGCGGGATCTGGGGGGAGCAGTACTTC. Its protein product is CASSVGSGSGIWGEQYF.

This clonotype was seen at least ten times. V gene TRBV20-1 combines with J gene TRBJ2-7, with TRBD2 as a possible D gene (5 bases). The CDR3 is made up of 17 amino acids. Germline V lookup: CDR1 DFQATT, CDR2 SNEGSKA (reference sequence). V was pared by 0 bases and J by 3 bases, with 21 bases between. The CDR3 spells CSARDRFKRDSGYEQYF. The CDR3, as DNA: TGCAGTGCTAGAGACCGGTTTAAGAGGGATTCTGGCTACGAGCAGTACTTC.

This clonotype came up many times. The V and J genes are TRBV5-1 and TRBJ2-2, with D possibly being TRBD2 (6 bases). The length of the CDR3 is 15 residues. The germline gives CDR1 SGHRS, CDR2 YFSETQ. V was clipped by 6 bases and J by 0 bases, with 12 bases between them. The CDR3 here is CASKPTSSNTGELFF. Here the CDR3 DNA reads TGCGCCAGCAAACCCACTAGCTCGAACACCGGGGAGCTGTTTTTT.

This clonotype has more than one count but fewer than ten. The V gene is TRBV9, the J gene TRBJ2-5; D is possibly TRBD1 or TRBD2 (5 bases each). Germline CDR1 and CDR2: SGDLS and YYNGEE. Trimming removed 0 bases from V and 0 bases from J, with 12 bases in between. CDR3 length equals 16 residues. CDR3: CASSVGVGPYQETQYF. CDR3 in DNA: TGTGCCAGCAGCGTAGGGGTGGGACCCTACCAAGAGACCCAGTACTTC.

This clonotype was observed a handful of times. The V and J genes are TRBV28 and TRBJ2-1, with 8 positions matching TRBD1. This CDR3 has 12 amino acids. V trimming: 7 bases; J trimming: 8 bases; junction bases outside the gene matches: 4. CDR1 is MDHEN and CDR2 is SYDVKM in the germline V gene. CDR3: CASITQGDEQFF. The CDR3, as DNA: TGTGCCAGCATTACACAGGGGGATGAGCAGTTCTTC.

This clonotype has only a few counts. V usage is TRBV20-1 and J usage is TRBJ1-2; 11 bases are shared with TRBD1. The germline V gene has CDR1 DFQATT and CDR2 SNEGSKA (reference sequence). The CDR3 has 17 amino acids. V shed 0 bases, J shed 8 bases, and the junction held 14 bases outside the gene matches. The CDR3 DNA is TGCAGTGCTAGAGATCTCTATCTTGGACAGGGGGCGGACGGCTACACCTTC. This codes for CSARDLYLGQGADGYTF.

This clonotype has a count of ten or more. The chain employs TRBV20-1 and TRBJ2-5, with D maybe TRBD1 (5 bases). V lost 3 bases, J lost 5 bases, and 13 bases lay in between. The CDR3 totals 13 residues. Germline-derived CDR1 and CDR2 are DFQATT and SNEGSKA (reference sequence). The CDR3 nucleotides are TGCAGTGCTAGGAGCCAGGGCACCGAGACCCAGTACTTC. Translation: CSARSQGTETQYF.

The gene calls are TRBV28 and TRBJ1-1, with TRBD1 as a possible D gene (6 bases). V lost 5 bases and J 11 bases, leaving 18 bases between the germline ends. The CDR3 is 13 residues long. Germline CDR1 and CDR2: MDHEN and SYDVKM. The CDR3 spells CASSVRGTIEAFF. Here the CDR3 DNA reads TGTGCCAGCAGTGTCAGGGGTACTATCGAGGCTTTCTTT.

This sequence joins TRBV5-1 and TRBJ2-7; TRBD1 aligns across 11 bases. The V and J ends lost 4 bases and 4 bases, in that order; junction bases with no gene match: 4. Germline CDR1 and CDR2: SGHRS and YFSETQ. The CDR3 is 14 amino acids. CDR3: CASSGTGGKYEQYF. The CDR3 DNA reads TGCGCCAGCAGCGGGACAGGGGGAAAATACGAGCAGTACTTC.

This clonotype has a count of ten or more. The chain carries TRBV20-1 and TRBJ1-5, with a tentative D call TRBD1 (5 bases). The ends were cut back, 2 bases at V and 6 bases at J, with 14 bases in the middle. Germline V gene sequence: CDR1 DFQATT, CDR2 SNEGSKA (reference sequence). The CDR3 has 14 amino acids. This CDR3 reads CSARLQGEIQPQHF. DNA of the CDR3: TGCAGTGCTAGACTTCAAGGGGAGATTCAGCCCCAGCATTTT.